This T cell receptor (beta chain) originates from a study of PD-1 blockade in mismatch repair-deficient tumors. Only in-frame clones appear in the TCRdb table, and some are missing; sequencing was by immunoSEQ multiplex PCR. The data hold approximately 16,000 clones, with less than 90% observed a single time. The CDR3 covers 14 residues. The V gene lost 0 bases and the J gene lost 8 bases, with 12 bases spanning the gap. Germline CDR1 is SGHNT and CDR2 is YENEEA. Mismatch repair deficiency was confirmed in all patients, by PCR or immunohistochemistry. The genes are TRBV11-3 and TRBJ2-3; no clear D. This TCR was sampled from an adult with mismatch repair-deficient cancer. Specimen: PBMCs, collected before pembrolizumab treatment. The CDR3 coding sequence is TGTGCCAGCAGCTTAGATCCGAGTGGAACTACGCAGTATTTT. Protein: CASSLDPSGTTQYF. Complete variable domain (other parts from reference TRBV11-3 and TRBJ2-3): EAGVVQSPRYKIIEKKQPVAFWCNPISGHNTLYWYLQNLGQGPELLIRYENEEAVDDSQLPKDRFSAERLKGVDSTLKIQPAELGDSAVYLCASSLDPSGTTQYFGPGTRLTVL.